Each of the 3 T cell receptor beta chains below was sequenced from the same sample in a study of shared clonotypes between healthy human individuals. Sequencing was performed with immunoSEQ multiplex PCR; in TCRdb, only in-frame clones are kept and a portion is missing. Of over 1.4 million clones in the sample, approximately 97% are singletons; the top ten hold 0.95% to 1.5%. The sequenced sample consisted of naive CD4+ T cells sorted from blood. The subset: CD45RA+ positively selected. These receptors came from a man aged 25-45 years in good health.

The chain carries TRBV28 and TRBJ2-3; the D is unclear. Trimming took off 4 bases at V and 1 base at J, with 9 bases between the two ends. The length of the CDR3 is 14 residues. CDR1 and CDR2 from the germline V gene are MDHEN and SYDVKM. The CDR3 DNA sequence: TGTGCCAGCAGTTCCCTTTCGGGCACAGATACGCAGTATTTT. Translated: CASSSLSGTDTQYF.

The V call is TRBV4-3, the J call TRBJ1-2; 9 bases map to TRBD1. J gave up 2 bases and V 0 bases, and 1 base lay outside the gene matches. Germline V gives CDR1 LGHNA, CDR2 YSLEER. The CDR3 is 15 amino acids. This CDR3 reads CASSQEQGANYGYTF. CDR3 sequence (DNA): TGCGCCAGCAGCCAAGAACAGGGGGCGAACTATGGCTACACCTTC.

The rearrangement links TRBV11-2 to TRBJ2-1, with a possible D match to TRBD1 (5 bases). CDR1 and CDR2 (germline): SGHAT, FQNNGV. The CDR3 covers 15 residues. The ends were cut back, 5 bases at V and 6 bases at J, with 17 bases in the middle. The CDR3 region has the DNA TGTGCCAGCAGCGTGGGGCCCACCTACCCCAATGAGCAGTTCTTC. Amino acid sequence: CASSVGPTYPNEQFF.